This note documents a single T cell receptor beta chain sequence. This entry belongs to a study of cytomegalovirus exposure and HLA in healthy donors. On the study more broadly: Ancestry clustering placed about 80% of around 400 genotyped donors in the Caucasian-associated cluster.

The CDR3 contains 16 residues. With V trimmed by 6 bases and J by 3 bases, 9 bases remained unmatched. Germline-derived CDR1 and CDR2 are MDHEN and SYDVKM. At sampling all donors were nominally healthy, likely with unrecorded immune exposures. The PCR employed 60 Vbeta primers together with 13 Jbeta primers. Generated by immunoSEQ multiplex PCR, the TCRdb table keeps only in-frame clones and is missing some. In the table there are some 150,000 clones, about three quarters of which are singletons. The source material was PBMCs. The sequence derives from a woman between 35 and 50 years old in good health and CMV-seronegative. This chain joins TRBV28 and TRBJ2-2; TRBD1 matches at 8 bases. The CDR3 DNA reads as TGTGCCAGCAGCCAATGGACAGGGCACGACACCGGGGAGCTGTTTTTT. Protein product: CASSQWTGHDTGELFF.